The 2 T cell receptor beta chains in this list originate from one sample, sequenced in a study of blood T cell repertoires in COVID-19. Using immunoSEQ multiplex PCR, the repertoire was profiled, and TCRdb retains in-frame clones only, with some absent. The sample consists of more than 110,000 clones, about 86% of them appearing once. The sequenced material came from peripheral blood. All receptors derive from a woman aged 40 to 50 with acute or convalescent COVID-19.

The chain recombines TRBV10-3 with TRBJ2-2; a possible D gene is TRBD2 (5 bases). Trimming took off 7 bases at V and 6 bases at J, with 9 bases between the two ends. The CDR3 is made up of 12 amino acids. Germline V gene data show CDR1 as ENHRY and CDR2 as SYGVKD. CDR3 DNA: TGTGCCATCACCCCGGGATCCGGGGAGCTGTTTTTT. Protein: CAITPGSGELFF.

This clone was picked up one time. This chain uses TRBV24-1 with TRBJ1-5, with 8 bases identical to TRBD1. The CDR3 is 19 amino acids. Trimming at V came to 3 bases and at J to 7 bases, leaving 19 bases not matched to a gene. In germline, CDR1 is KGHDR, CDR2 SFDVKD. CDR3 DNA: TGTGCCACCAGTGATCTCCACCGGAGAAGGACAGGGAGGGTACAGCCCCAGCATTTT. This encodes CATSDLHRRRTGRVQPQHF.